Below are 23 T cell receptor beta chains sequenced from a single sample in a study of early T cells in non-severe SARS-CoV-2 infection. TCRdb re-called the 5' RACE reads through MiXCR, storing one row per CDR3 protein. In the table there are 65,000 to 80,000 distinct CDR3 sequences, roughly 12% of which are singletons. The sample taken for sequencing was whole blood. Receptor source: an adult who was a healthcare worker with PCR-confirmed SARS-CoV-2 infection or an uninfected control (not recorded which).

There are a few counts of this clonotype. The chain joins TRBV29-1 to TRBJ1-3, with D perhaps TRBD1 (6 bases). The length of the CDR3 is 15 residues. CDR1 and CDR2 from the germline V gene are SQVTM and ANQGSEA. The germline V and J ends were trimmed by 1 base and 0 bases, with 10 bases remaining between them. The CDR3 region is CSVEGTETSGNTIYF. The DNA for the CDR3 is TGCAGCGTTGAAGGGACAGAAACCTCTGGAAACACCATATATTTT. The full variable domain, in which reference TRBV29-1 and TRBJ1-3 provide the parts outside the CDR3, is SAVISQKPSRDICQRGTSLTIQCQVDSQVTMMFWYRQQPGQSLTLIATANQGSEATYESGFVIDKFPISRPNLTFSTLTVSNMSPEDSSIYLCSVEGTETSGNTIYFGEGSWLTVV.

The chain's CDR3 is CSVESVGKETQYF. CDR3 nucleotides: TGCAGCGTTGAGAGCGTAGGGAAAGAGACCCAGTACTTC. The chain employs TRBV29-1 and TRBJ2-5, with no clear D. CDR1 is SQVTM, CDR2 ANQGSEA, per germline. The V gene lost 3 bases and the J gene lost 3 bases, with 11 bases spanning the gap. This CDR3 has 13 amino acids.

This clonotype occurred many times. This chain uses TRBV7-6 with TRBJ1-3; D gene ambiguous. The CDR3 spans 16 residues. Germline-derived CDR1 and CDR2 are SGHVS and FNYEAQ. The ends were cut back, 4 bases at V and 0 bases at J, with 13 bases in the middle. The CDR3: CASSSPSHNSGNTIYF. The CDR3 bases are TGTGCCAGCAGCTCACCCTCCCACAACTCTGGAAACACCATATATTTT.

This chain connects TRBV29-1 to TRBJ1-2, with D perhaps TRBD1 (6 bases). Trimming removed 3 bases from V and 7 bases from J, with 15 bases in between. The CDR3 is 13 amino acids. Germline CDR1 SQVTM, CDR2 ANQGSEA. The DNA for the CDR3 is TGCAGCGTTGATAGTTTGGGGGCTCTTGGCTACACCTTC. Amino acid sequence: CSVDSLGALGYTF.

The chain combines TRBV29-1 with TRBJ2-2, with TRBD1 matching 7 bases. Germline CDR1 is SQVTM and CDR2 is ANQGSEA. The CDR3 runs 14 residues. V was pared by 4 bases and J by 3 bases, with 5 bases of the junction left unmatched. The CDR3: CSVVRDRDTGELFF. The CDR3 region has the DNA TGCAGCGTTGTACGGGACAGAGACACCGGGGAGCTGTTTTTT.

This clonotype was counted a few times. This rearrangement joins TRBV6-6 to TRBJ2-6; 10 positions agree with TRBD2. Germline V gene sequence: CDR1 MNHNY, CDR2 SVGAGI (reference sequence). J gave up 4 bases and V 7 bases, and 10 bases lay outside the gene matches. This CDR3 has 17 amino acids. The CDR3 is CASKEREGRGGANVLTF. The CDR3 nucleotides read TGTGCCAGCAAGGAGCGGGAGGGCCGAGGGGGGGCCAACGTCCTGACTTTC.

This rearrangement joins TRBV5-4 to TRBJ1-2; D ambiguous. V was cut by 4 bases and J by 0 bases, with 10 bases left in between. This CDR3 contains 14 residues. Germline V gene data show CDR1 as SGHNT and CDR2 as YYREEE (reference sequence). For the CDR3, the DNA is TGTGCCAGCAGCGGTCGGACGACTAACTATGGCTACACCTTC. Amino acid sequence: CASSGRTTNYGYTF.

This clonotype was recorded many times. The gene calls are TRBV6-4 and TRBJ2-1; 7 bases match TRBD2. Germline V gene data show CDR1 as MRHNA and CDR2 as SNTAGT. The CDR3 loop spans 15 amino acids. J was trimmed by 7 bases and V by 2 bases; bases with no gene match: 8. The DNA for the CDR3 is TGTGCCAGCAGTGACGCGGGGGACTCCTCAAATGAGCAGTTCTTC. Translating gives CASSDAGDSSNEQFF.

This clonotype was picked up a small number of times. The rearrangement joins TRBV29-1 to TRBJ2-7, with D perhaps matching TRBD1 (5 bases). The CDR3 sequence is 13 residues long. Germline values: CDR1 SQVTM, CDR2 ANQGSEA. V lost 5 bases and J 0 bases, leaving 11 bases between the germline ends. CDR3 loop: CSVRAGISYEQYF. The CDR3 nucleotides are TGCAGCGTTAGGGCAGGGATCTCCTACGAGCAGTACTTC.

This clonotype was detected ten times or more. The rearrangement links TRBV2 to TRBJ2-1; TRBD1 might be the D (6 bases). Germline CDR1 SNHLY, CDR2 FYNNEI. The ends were cut back, 5 bases at V and 0 bases at J, with 17 bases in the middle. This CDR3 is built from 17 residues. CDR3 coding DNA: TGTGCCAGCAGTCCAACATACAGGGTTGGCTCCTACAATGAGCAGTTCTTC. Its protein is CASSPTYRVGSYNEQFF.

The V call is TRBV6-5, the J call TRBJ1-1; D unclear. CDR1 and CDR2 (germline): MNHEY, SVGAGI. V was pared by 7 bases and J by 5 bases, with 11 bases between. The CDR3 has 12 amino acids. The CDR3 here is CASNTVGTEAFF. CDR3 sequence (DNA): TGTGCCAGCAATACAGTGGGAACTGAAGCTTTCTTT.

The gene calls are TRBV7-6 and TRBJ2-5; D gene uncertain. Germline V gene data show CDR1 as SGHVS and CDR2 as FNYEAQ. V lost 5 bases and J 9 bases, leaving 10 bases between the germline ends. This CDR3 is built from 11 residues. The CDR3 sequence: CASSTTDAQYF. Written as DNA, the CDR3 is TGTGCCAGCAGCACGACCGACGCCCAGTACTTC.

The chain joins TRBV7-9 to TRBJ1-3; D gene ambiguous. With 1 base removed from V and 2 bases from J, the gap between germline ends came to 12 bases. Germline lookup yields CDR1 SEHNR and CDR2 FQNEAQ (reference sequence). The CDR3 runs 16 residues. The CDR3: CASSLVVSAAGNTIYF. The DNA for the CDR3 is TGTGCCAGCAGCTTAGTGGTATCGGCGGCTGGAAACACCATATATTTT.

The rearrangement links TRBV28 to TRBJ2-1; TRBD1 aligns across 9 bases. CDR3 length: 13 residues. CDR1 and CDR2 (germline): MDHEN, SYDVKM. V trimming: 10 bases; J trimming: 4 bases; junction bases outside the gene matches: 5. This CDR3 reads CAISTGGYNEQFF. DNA for the CDR3: TGTGCCATCTCGACAGGGGGGTACAATGAGCAGTTCTTC.

This clonotype has a count of ten or more. The rearrangement joins TRBV29-1 to TRBJ2-1, with D tentatively TRBD1 (6 bases). CDR1 and CDR2 from the germline V gene are SQVTM and ANQGSEA. This CDR3 has 13 residues. V was cut by 0 bases and J by 7 bases, with 10 bases left in between. In DNA form, the CDR3 reads TGCAGCGTTGAAGAGGGGGCGAGGAATGAGCAGTTCTTC. This codes for CSVEEGARNEQFF.

This clonotype showed up many times. CDR3 region: CASSLWGLASGEQFF. CDR3 in DNA: TGTGCCAGCAGCTTATGGGGACTAGCATCCGGTGAGCAGTTCTTC. V is TRBV7-6 and J is TRBJ2-1, with TRBD2 identical over 9 bases. V was pared by 2 bases and J by 9 bases, with 8 bases of the junction left unmatched. Germline-derived CDR1 and CDR2 are SGHVS and FNYEAQ. This CDR3 region has 15 residues. Using reference TRBV7-6 and TRBJ2-1 for the parts outside the CDR3, the full variable domain is GAGVSQSPRYKVTKRGQDVALRCDPISGHVSLYWYRQALGQGPEFLTYFNYEAQQDKSGLPNDRFSAERPEGSISTLTIQRTEQRDSAMYRCASSLWGLASGEQFFGPGTRLTVL.

This clonotype showed up many times. The rearrangement uses TRBV11-2 and TRBJ2-7, with 8 bases matching TRBD1. The trim removed 2 bases at V and 3 bases at J, leaving 6 bases unmatched. The CDR3 has 15 residues. Germline assignment: CDR1 SGHAT and CDR2 FQNNGV. The CDR3 nucleotides are TGTGCCAGCAGCTTACAAGGACAGGGCCGCTACGAGCAGTACTTC. Translating it yields CASSLQGQGRYEQYF.

For this clonotype: The final CDR3 position lacks the conserved phenylalanine or tryptophan, pointing to a likely read error. The chain employs TRBV6-6 and TRBJ2-7; tentatively, D is TRBD1 (5 bases). V was shortened by 6 bases and J by 1 base, with 19 bases between the two germline ends. The CDR3 length is 16 residues. Germline assignment: CDR1 MNHNY and CDR2 SVGAGI (reference sequence). In nucleotides, the CDR3 is TGTGCCAGCAGCAGGGTTCAGGTTACTGGATCCTACGAGCAGTACCTC. Translating gives CASSRVQVTGSYEQYL.

A few counts support this clonotype. The V and J genes are TRBV6-2 or TRBV6-3 and TRBJ2-7; TRBD2 might be the D (6 bases). CDR1 is MNHEY and CDR2 is SVGEGT in the germline V gene. The CDR3 spans 13 residues. V was trimmed by 2 bases and J by 12 bases, leaving 17 bases between them. CDR3 coding DNA: TGTGCCAGCAGTTACCCGACTCGACTAGAAGCGTACTTC. Protein product: CASSYPTRLEAYF.

This chain uses TRBV19 with TRBJ2-4, with D unresolved. This CDR3 spans 16 amino acids. Trimming removed 5 bases at V and 0 bases at J, with 14 bases between. Germline lookup yields CDR1 LNHDA and CDR2 SQIVND (reference sequence). CDR3 bases: TGTGCCAGTAGTCCCTACACGGATCTAGCCAAAAACATTCAGTACTTC. It is translated as CASSPYTDLAKNIQYF.

The CDR3 reads CSASIPSSGNTIYF. For the CDR3, the DNA is TGCAGTGCTAGCATCCCCAGCTCTGGAAACACCATATATTTT. The chain uses TRBV20-1 and TRBJ1-3, with D unresolved. Trimming took 3 bases from V and 0 from J, leaving 9 bases between them. The CDR3 covers 14 residues. The germline CDR1 and CDR2 sequences are DFQATT and SNEGSKA (reference sequence).

There are many counts of this clonotype. The chain is built from TRBV2 and TRBJ1-5; TRBD1 is a possible D gene (6 bases). Germline CDR1 and CDR2: SNHLY and FYNNEI. This CDR3 has 14 amino acids. V lost 8 bases and J lost 5, with 16 bases in between. The CDR3 DNA reads TGTGCCAGCGAAGGATCAGGGGCGGATCAGCCCCAGCATTTT. Translation: CASEGSGADQPQHF.

This sequence joins TRBV19 and TRBJ2-2; D is ambiguous. Trimming took 3 bases from V and 2 from J, leaving 10 bases between them. The CDR3 contains 15 residues. Germline V gene lookup returns CDR1 LNHDA and CDR2 SQIVND (reference sequence). The chain's CDR3 is CASSIVTDNTGELFF. The CDR3 coding sequence is TGTGCCAGTAGTATTGTAACAGACAACACCGGGGAGCTGTTTTTT.